This TCR beta chain was profiled in a study of Ad26.COV2.S vaccination and SARS-CoV-2 variants. Treatment noted: over 15 received Ad26.COV2.S at low or high dose, single or two shots; 5 received placebo; per-sample allocation not given. Samples came from day 63 after the first vaccine or placebo injection. The CDR3 is 13 residues long. Between the trimmed V and J ends, which lost 1 base and 1 base, there was a span of 4 bases. TCRdb keeps only in-frame clones here, not all; method: immunoSEQ multiplex PCR. The data contain 350,000 to 400,000 clones, 88% of them singletons. This TCR came from a person aged 18-60 years who received the Ad26.COV2.S COVID-19 vaccine or a placebo. This chain joins TRBV12-3 or TRBV12-4 and TRBJ2-5; D gene uncertain. The specimen comprised peripheral blood, sampled in a trial of Ad26.COV2.S vaccine versus placebo. CDR3 sequence reads: CASSLGSQETQYF. The DNA for the CDR3 is TGTGCCAGCAGTTTAGGGTCCCAAGAGACCCAGTACTTC.